This TCR beta chain was found in a study of blood T cell repertoires in COVID-19. Study context: Some COVID-19 samples were acute and others convalescent; all came from the United States, Italy and Spain. Sources were T cells, B-cell-depleted T cells, or PBMCs; the material itself was cDNA or gDNA.

Under the authors' procedure: Amplification with reference gene primers provided the estimates of nucleated cell counts. Sequenced by immunoSEQ multiplex PCR; TCRdb stores in-frame clones only, minus some. Clone size and the V and J calls come from that table; the DNA yielded D and trimming. This table holds about 160,000 clones, about 93% found once. This TCR was sampled from a woman aged 50 to 60 with acute or convalescent COVID-19. The sequenced sample was peripheral blood.

Here the CDR3 reads CASTNAGGWYGYTF. The CDR3 region has the DNA TGTGCCAGCACTAACGCGGGAGGGTGGTATGGCTACACCTTC. The chain uses TRBV2 and TRBJ1-2, with no clear D. The V gene lost 7 bases and the J gene lost 5 bases, with 17 bases spanning the gap. The CDR3 extends over 14 amino acids. CDR1 and CDR2 from the germline V gene are SNHLY and FYNNEI.